This TCR beta chain was found in a study of blood T cell repertoires in COVID-19. Study in general: The samples span acute and convalescent COVID-19 from the United States, Italy and Spain. Sources were T cells, B-cell-depleted T cells, or PBMCs; the material itself was cDNA or gDNA.

The V and J ends lost 4 bases and 3 bases, in that order; junction bases with no gene match: 5. The CDR3 covers 14 residues. Per the germline V gene, CDR1 is ENHRY and CDR2 is SYGVKD. In the original workflow: Estimates of nucleated cell counts were drawn from the amplification of reference gene primers. Method: immunoSEQ multiplex PCR; TCRdb's copy keeps in-frame clones and lacks some. V and J calls and clone size follow that table, whereas D and trimming were derived from the DNA. The sample lists more than 200,000 clones, roughly nine tenths seen once, with approximately 3.3% in the top ten. The sequenced sample consisted of peripheral blood. This receptor was taken from a man younger than 35 with active or convalescent COVID-19. J is TRBJ1-1 and V is TRBV10-3, with 7 bases matching TRBD1. CDR3: CAISVTGYDTEAFF. The CDR3 DNA follows: TGTGCCATCAGTGTGACAGGGTATGACACTGAAGCTTTCTTT.